This record covers a single TCR beta chain. The antigen remains unidentified. The sample is drawn from a study of cytomegalovirus exposure and HLA in healthy donors. The study's findings and limits: Listed as cytomegalovirus-associated were 150 or so TCR beta chains.

PCR primers comprised 60 Vbeta and 13 Jbeta primers. Method: immunoSEQ multiplex PCR; TCRdb's copy keeps in-frame clones and lacks some. The sample includes 95,000 to 130,000 clones, approximately 80% of them seen just once. CDR1 is MNHEY and CDR2 is SVGAGI in the germline V gene. This CDR3 region has 12 residues. V was trimmed by 5 bases and J by 4 bases, leaving 8 bases between them. The TCR was taken from a young man in good health and CMV-seropositive. The source material was PBMCs. The chain joins TRBV6-5 to TRBJ1-1, with a possible D match to TRBD1 (6 bases). The CDR3 loop reads CASSPQGTEAFF. The CDR3 region has the DNA TGTGCCAGCAGTCCACAGGGCACTGAAGCTTTCTTT.